Listed below are T cell receptor beta chains from one sample, sequenced in a study of tumor-infiltrating lymphocytes in primary liver carcinoma. MiXCR was run by TCRdb on the multiplex PCR reads, yielding one entry per CDR3 protein. The repertoire holds around 210,000 distinct CDR3 sequences, with about two thirds as singletons. Sequencing was done on a sample of peripheral blood. The receptors come from an older woman with primary liver carcinoma and hepatitis B virus infection. The CDR3 runs from the conserved cysteine through the conserved F or W. The D gene is left open where the match is weak. The listing skips clone size in some rows; elsewhere it reads once, few, many or a size class.

clone size: few; V gene: TRBV11-2; D gene: .; CDR3 length: 13; J gene: TRBJ2-5; CDR3 DNA: TGTGCCAGCAGTTTAGCCAGAAAAGAGGCCCAGTACTTC; CDR3 protein: CASSLARKEAQYF
clone size: many; V gene: TRBV10-2; D gene: .; CDR3 length: 15; J gene: TRBJ1-2; CDR3 DNA: TGCGCCAGCAGAGACCCTTCCACAGGGAACTATGGCTACACCTTC; CDR3 protein: CASRDPSTGNYGYTF
clone size: few; V gene: TRBV6-5; D gene: .; CDR3 length: 13; J gene: TRBJ1-2; CDR3 DNA: TGTGCCAGCAGTGAACAGGGCGCCTATGGCTACACCTTC; CDR3 protein: CASSEQGAYGYTF
clone size: few; V gene: TRBV5-6; D gene: TRBD2; CDR3 length: 16; J gene: TRBJ2-1; CDR3 DNA: TGTGCCAGCAGCCCGCGGACTAGCGGGAACTACAATGAGCAGTTCTTC; CDR3 protein: CASSPRTSGNYNEQFF
clone size: .; V gene: TRBV25-1; D gene: .; CDR3 length: 14; J gene: TRBJ1-5; CDR3 DNA: TGTGCCAGCAGTGAATCGGTTAGCAATCAGCCCCAGCATTTT; CDR3 protein: CASSESVSNQPQHF
clone size: .; V gene: TRBV25-1; D gene: .; CDR3 length: 15; J gene: TRBJ2-2; CDR3 DNA: TGTGCCAGCAGTGTGGGGGCCCGAAGCACCGGGGAGCTGTTTTTT; CDR3 protein: CASSVGARSTGELFF
clone size: .; V gene: TRBV2; D gene: TRBD2; CDR3 length: 12; J gene: TRBJ2-1; CDR3 DNA: TGTGCCAGCAGGCCAGCCGGGACTAGCAAGTTCTTC; CDR3 protein: CASRPAGTSKFF
clone size: .; V gene: TRBV11-3; D gene: TRBD2; CDR3 length: 15; J gene: TRBJ2-5; CDR3 DNA: TGTGCCAGCAGCTTGCGGGAGAGGGAGCAGGAGACCCAATACTTC; CDR3 protein: CASSLREREQETQYF
clone size: .; V gene: TRBV11-3; D gene: TRBD2; CDR3 length: 14; J gene: TRBJ2-1; CDR3 DNA: TGTGCCAGCAGGGGGACTAGCGGGAGATATGAGCAGTTCTTC; CDR3 protein: CASRGTSGRYEQFF
clone size: many; V gene: TRBV12-3/TRBV12-4; D gene: TRBD1; CDR3 length: 15; J gene: TRBJ2-7; CDR3 DNA: TGTGCCAGCAGTTTCATGGGACAGGGGATGGCCGAGCAGTACTTC; CDR3 protein: CASSFMGQGMAEQYF
clone size: .; V gene: TRBV28; D gene: .; CDR3 length: 15; J gene: TRBJ1-5; CDR3 DNA: TGTGCCAGCAGTTTATGGGAGGGCGGCGATCGGCCCCAGCATTTT; CDR3 protein: CASSLWEGGDRPQHF
clone size: .; V gene: TRBV6-2/TRBV6-3; D gene: .; CDR3 length: 14; J gene: TRBJ2-2; CDR3 DNA: TGTGCCAACAGTTACGGCGGACAGACCGGGGAGCTGTTATTT; CDR3 protein: CANSYGGQTGELLF
clone size: .; V gene: TRBV5-1; D gene: TRBD2; CDR3 length: 17; J gene: TRBJ2-2; CDR3 DNA: TGCGCCAGCAGCTCCGGGACTAGCGGGGAGGACACCGGGGAGCTGTTTTTT; CDR3 protein: CASSSGTSGEDTGELFF
clone size: .; V gene: TRBV29-1; D gene: .; CDR3 length: 14; J gene: TRBJ1-3; CDR3 DNA: TGCAGCGTTGACCCGGGGAACCCTGGAAACATCATATATTTT; CDR3 protein: CSVDPGNPGNIIYF
clone size: many; V gene: TRBV6-5; D gene: .; CDR3 length: 13; J gene: TRBJ1-1; CDR3 DNA: TGTGCCAGCAGACTTACAGAGAACACTGAAGCTTTCTTT; CDR3 protein: CASRLTENTEAFF
clone size: .; V gene: TRBV6-6; D gene: .; CDR3 length: 13; J gene: TRBJ2-1; CDR3 DNA: TGTGCCAGCAGGGGGGGGGCGAGCGGTGAGCAGTTCTTC; CDR3 protein: CASRGGASGEQFF
clone size: medium-sized; V gene: TRBV11-2; D gene: .; CDR3 length: 15; J gene: TRBJ2-7; CDR3 DNA: TGTGCCAGCAGTTTCCTACAGGGACCCTCCTACGAGCAGTACTTC; CDR3 protein: CASSFLQGPSYEQYF
clone size: few; V gene: TRBV13; D gene: .; CDR3 length: 13; J gene: TRBJ2-1; CDR3 DNA: TGTGCCAGCATGACCAGGGACTACAATGAGCAGTTCTTC; CDR3 protein: CASMTRDYNEQFF
clone size: .; V gene: TRBV5-6; D gene: TRBD2; CDR3 length: 16; J gene: TRBJ2-1; CDR3 DNA: TGTGCCAGCAGTTTGGTTGGTAGCGGGAGAGGTATTGAGCAGTTCTTC; CDR3 protein: CASSLVGSGRGIEQFF
clone size: .; V gene: TRBV14; D gene: .; CDR3 length: 16; J gene: TRBJ2-7; CDR3 DNA: TGTGCCAGCAGCCAAGATGTAAAGCGGGCCCTCTGCGAGCAGTACTTC; CDR3 protein: CASSQDVKRALCEQYF
clone size: .; V gene: TRBV11-2; D gene: .; CDR3 length: 12; J gene: TRBJ1-2; CDR3 DNA: TGTGCCAGCAGCCTAGACAGCGTGGGCTACACCTTC; CDR3 protein: CASSLDSVGYTF
clone size: once; V gene: TRBV14; D gene: .; CDR3 length: 13; J gene: TRBJ1-1; CDR3 DNA: TGTGCCAGCAGCCACCAGTGGACCACTGGAGCTTTCTTT; CDR3 protein: CASSHQWTTGAFF
clone size: .; V gene: TRBV11-2; D gene: .; CDR3 length: 16; J gene: TRBJ2-2; CDR3 DNA: TGTGCCAGCAGCTTAGACAGGCTGTATAACACCAGGGAGCTGTTTTTT; CDR3 protein: CASSLDRLYNTRELFF
clone size: .; V gene: TRBV4-1; D gene: TRBD2; CDR3 length: 15; J gene: TRBJ2-7; CDR3 DNA: TGCGCCAACAGCCAACCAAGCGGGAGGGCCTACGAGCAATACTTC; CDR3 protein: CANSQPSGRAYEQYF
clone size: .; V gene: TRBV7-8; D gene: .; CDR3 length: 11; J gene: TRBJ2-5; CDR3 DNA: TGTGCCAGCAGCCTGCAAGAGGCCCAGTACTTC; CDR3 protein: CASSLQEAQYF
clone size: .; V gene: TRBV5-1; D gene: .; CDR3 length: 14; J gene: TRBJ1-6; CDR3 DNA: TGCGCCAGCAGCTCCCGGGAGCAGGACTCACCCCTCCAATTT; CDR3 protein: CASSSREQDSPLQF
clone size: once; V gene: TRBV29-1; D gene: TRBD1; CDR3 length: 13; J gene: TRBJ1-1; CDR3 DNA: TGTAGCGTTGAGAATAAAACAGGGGCTGAAGCTTTCTTT; CDR3 protein: CSVENKTGAEAFF
clone size: .; V gene: TRBV11-1; D gene: .; CDR3 length: 17; J gene: TRBJ2-2; CDR3 DNA: TGTGCCAGCAGCTTAGAGGACCACCCATCGAACACCGGGGAGCTGCTTTTT; CDR3 protein: CASSLEDHPSNTGELLF
clone size: .; V gene: TRBV11-3; D gene: TRBD2; CDR3 length: 19; J gene: TRBJ2-1; CDR3 DNA: TGTGCTAGCAGCTTAGAGGGGACTAGCGGGAGTCCAATCTACAATGAGCACTTCTTC; CDR3 protein: CASSLEGTSGSPIYNEHFF
clone size: .; V gene: TRBV11-2; D gene: TRBD1; CDR3 length: 14; J gene: TRBJ1-2; CDR3 DNA: TGCGCCAGCAGCACAGGGGGCATTATCAATGGCTGCACCTTC; CDR3 protein: CASSTGGIINGCTF
clone size: .; V gene: TRBV5-6; D gene: .; CDR3 length: 12; J gene: TRBJ1-5; CDR3 DNA: TGTGCCAGCAGCTTTAGGAGACAGCCCCAGCATTTT; CDR3 protein: CASSFRRQPQHF
clone size: .; V gene: TRBV11-2; D gene: .; CDR3 length: 16; J gene: TRBJ2-7; CDR3 DNA: TGTGCCAGCATCAAGACAATGCTGAGGGCCAGGTATGAGCAGTACTTC; CDR3 protein: CASIKTMLRARYEQYF
clone size: few; V gene: TRBV5-4; D gene: .; CDR3 length: 16; J gene: TRBJ2-3; CDR3 DNA: TGTGCCAGCAGCCGCGGACTAACGGGTTCCACAGATACGCAGTATTTT; CDR3 protein: CASSRGLTGSTDTQYF
clone size: .; V gene: TRBV11-2; D gene: TRBD1; CDR3 length: 14; J gene: TRBJ1-3; CDR3 DNA: TGTGCCAGCAACGACAGGACAGGGGGAAACACCATATATTTT; CDR3 protein: CASNDRTGGNTIYF
clone size: .; V gene: TRBV25-1; D gene: .; CDR3 length: 11; J gene: TRBJ2-3; CDR3 DNA: TGTGCCAGCACGAGGGCAGATACGCAGTATTTT; CDR3 protein: CASTRADTQYF
clone size: many; V gene: TRBV29-1; D gene: TRBD1; CDR3 length: 13; J gene: TRBJ2-1; CDR3 DNA: TGCAGCGTCCGGACAGGGGGCTGGGATGAGCAGTTCTTC; CDR3 protein: CSVRTGGWDEQFF
clone size: .; V gene: TRBV4-1; D gene: .; CDR3 length: 17; J gene: TRBJ2-2; CDR3 DNA: TGCGCCAGCAGCCAACAACCGACAGGTGAAAGGACCGGGGAGCTGTTTTTT; CDR3 protein: CASSQQPTGERTGELFF
clone size: .; V gene: TRBV12-3/TRBV12-4; D gene: TRBD1; CDR3 length: 16; J gene: TRBJ1-5; CDR3 DNA: TGTGCCAGCAGTCGGGACAGAGGACCGGGCAATCTGCCCCAGCATTTT; CDR3 protein: CASSRDRGPGNLPQHF
clone size: .; V gene: TRBV6-1; D gene: .; CDR3 length: 15; J gene: TRBJ1-5; CDR3 DNA: TGTGCCAGAAGAATGGAGGATTATAGCAATCAGCCCCAGCATTTT; CDR3 protein: CARRMEDYSNQPQHF
clone size: many; V gene: TRBV5-1; D gene: .; CDR3 length: 14; J gene: TRBJ2-1; CDR3 DNA: TGCGCCAGCAGCTTGGATGAGGCGGCGAATGAGCAGTTCTTC; CDR3 protein: CASSLDEAANEQFF